The sequence of this TCR beta chain was determined in a study of T-cell reconstitution after alpha-beta-depleted transplantation in children. J lost 3 bases, V lost 2 bases, and 1 base had no gene match. This CDR3 region has 15 residues. This clonotype has only a few counts. Unique molecular identifiers featured in how the TCRbeta library was prepared. Via MiXCR, TCRdb re-called the PCR reads, giving one row per CDR3 protein. Of about 610,000 distinct CDR3 sequences in the sample, more than 9% are singletons; the top ten hold about 4.2%. This sequence was found in a human donor who donated a stem cell graft to a child with acute myeloid leukemia. Source: PBMCs from the stem cell graft donor, taken from the stem cell graft. The chain employs TRBV12-3 or TRBV12-4 and TRBJ1-6, with TRBD1 matching 7 bases. This chain's CDR3 is CASSLSGGYNSPLHF. In DNA, the CDR3 is TGTGCCAGCAGTTTATCAGGGGGCTATAATTCACCCCTCCACTTT.